These 18 T cell receptor beta chains were sequenced from one sample in a study of blood T cell repertoires in COVID-19. Clones were read by immunoSEQ multiplex PCR, and TCRdb kept only the in-frame ones, dropping some. The table records 90,000 or so clones, roughly 90% of them present only once. The sequenced material came from peripheral blood. These receptors were taken from a woman in her 70s with acute or convalescent COVID-19.

CDR3 sequence (DNA): TGTGCCAGCACCACCGTGGACAGGGGAGGGTACGAGCAGTACTTC. Translating gives CASTTVDRGGYEQYF. The chain employs TRBV28 and TRBJ2-7; 9 nucleotides agree with TRBD1. The CDR3 has 15 residues. V lost 7 bases to trimming and J lost 4 bases; unmatched junction nucleotides: 11. CDR1 and CDR2 from the germline V gene are MDHEN and SYDVKM.

This chain uses TRBV5-1 with TRBJ2-7; 8 bases match TRBD1. The CDR3 extends over 14 amino acids. V lost 4 bases, J lost 3 bases, and 6 bases stayed unmatched. Per germline, CDR1 SGHRS and CDR2 YFSETQ. CDR3: CASSTTGVGYEQYF. The CDR3 DNA is TGCGCCAGCAGCACGACAGGGGTTGGCTACGAGCAGTACTTC.

This clone came up once. V is TRBV21-1 and J is TRBJ1-1; the table assigns TRBD1, which was not confirmed against the DNA. TRBV21-1 is a pseudogene segment. This CDR3 is built from 14 residues. The CDR3 nucleotides read TGTGCCAGGAAACGGTGCACAGAAAACACTGAAGCTTTCTTT. Protein sequence: CARKRCTENTEAFF.

J is TRBJ2-7 and V is TRBV3-1 (or the pseudogene TRBV3-2); 7 bases match TRBD1. Germline CDR1 reads LGHDT; CDR2 reads YNNKEL (reference sequence). The CDR3 sequence is 16 residues long. Unmatched junction bases numbered 9, after V lost 3 bases and J lost 1 base. CDR3 loop: CASSQQFGTASYEQYF. In DNA, the CDR3 is TGTGCCAGCAGCCAGCAGTTTGGGACAGCTTCCTACGAGCAGTACTTC.

V and J are TRBV27 and TRBJ2-1, with 9 positions matching TRBD2. The V and J ends lost 6 bases and 5 bases, in that order; junction bases with no gene match: 20. The CDR3 loop spans 19 amino acids. Germline CDR1 MNHEY, CDR2 SMNVEV (reference sequence). In DNA, the CDR3 is TGTGCCAGCAGCCCTCTGGGGCTAGCGGGGAGAGGGGAAAACAATGAGCAGTTCTTC. This gives the protein CASSPLGLAGRGENNEQFF.

The J gene is TRBJ1-5, the V gene TRBV6-1, with D possibly TRBD1 on 5 matching bases. Trimming shortened V by 3 bases and J by 4 bases, and 10 bases separated the two germline ends. The germline gives CDR1 MNHNS, CDR2 SASEGT. This CDR3 comprises 14 residues. This CDR3 reads CASSDRGLNQPQHF. The CDR3 region has the DNA TGTGCCAGCAGTGATCGGGGGTTAAATCAGCCCCAGCATTTT.

The chain uses TRBV12-3 or TRBV12-4 and TRBJ2-1; no clear D gene. Trimming shortened V by 3 bases and J by 3 bases, and 6 bases separated the two germline ends. CDR3 size: 13 residues. This CDR3 reads CASSLSGYNEQFF. In DNA, the CDR3 is TGTGCCAGCAGTTTGTCCGGCTACAATGAGCAGTTCTTC.

This clone was observed a single time. The chain uses TRBV30 and TRBJ2-4, with D perhaps TRBD1 (5 bases). Per germline, CDR1 GTSNPN and CDR2 SVGIG (reference sequence). V was pared by 5 bases and J by 8 bases, with 10 bases between. This CDR3 region has 11 residues. In DNA form, the CDR3 reads TGTGCCTGGGGAAGGGGTGACATTCAGTACTTC. Residues: CAWGRGDIQYF.

The chain combines TRBV11-2 with TRBJ1-1; D gene ambiguous. CDR1 and CDR2 (germline): SGHAT, FQNNGV. V lost 1 base and J lost 3, with 9 bases in between. This CDR3 has 14 amino acids. CDR3 sequence: CASSLGGPYTEAFF. The CDR3 DNA reads TGTGCCAGCAGCTTAGGAGGTCCCTACACTGAAGCTTTCTTT.

The rearrangement links TRBV19 to TRBJ1-2; 11 positions match TRBD1. V lost 9 bases to trimming and J lost 8 bases; unmatched junction nucleotides: 11. The CDR3 has 14 residues. The germline CDR1 and CDR2 sequences are LNHDA and SQIVND (reference sequence). Here the CDR3 reads CASQQPGQGEGYTF. CDR3 DNA sequence: TGTGCCAGCCAACAACCGGGACAGGGGGAGGGCTACACCTTC.

The chain recombines TRBV19 with TRBJ1-3; no clear D gene. The germline gives CDR1 LNHDA, CDR2 SQIVND (reference sequence). The CDR3 has 14 amino acids. The ends were cut back, 3 bases at V and 0 bases at J, with 6 bases in the middle. As DNA, the CDR3 is TGTGCCAGTAGTATCCAGTTCTCTGGAAACACCATATATTTT. Protein sequence: CASSIQFSGNTIYF.

The V call is TRBV6-2 or TRBV6-3, the J call TRBJ1-1, with D possibly TRBD1 on 5 matching bases. The CDR3 is 20 residues long. Trimming shortened V by 2 bases and J by 3 bases, and 28 bases separated the two germline ends. Germline V lookup: CDR1 MNHEY, CDR2 SVGEGT. The CDR3 DNA reads as TGTGCCAGCAGTTACCCCCATATATGGAGACGGGGGGGGAGAGACACTGAAGCTTTCTTT. Its translation is CASSYPHIWRRGGRDTEAFF.

This clone was observed once. This sample also contains other DNA sequences that code for the same CDR3. The chain uses TRBV5-1 and TRBJ2-7; a possible D gene is TRBD1 (6 bases). V gave up 3 bases and J gave up 1 base, with 8 bases separating them. CDR1 SGHRS and CDR2 YFSETQ come from the germline V gene. The CDR3 length is 13 residues. The CDR3 bases are TGCGCCAGCAGCTCTACAGGGTCCTACGAGCAGTACTTC. Translating it yields CASSSTGSYEQYF. The full variable domain, rest sourced from reference TRBV5-1 and TRBJ2-7, is KAGVTQTPRYLIKTRGQQVTLSCSPISGHRSVSWYQQTPGQGLQFLFEYFSETQRNKGNFPGRFSGRQFSNSRSEMNVSTLELGDSALYLCASSSTGSYEQYFGPGTRLTVT.

The chain links TRBV18 to TRBJ2-2, with no clear D. With 3 bases removed from V and 0 bases from J, the gap between germline ends came to 5 bases. This CDR3 spans 14 amino acids. In germline, CDR1 is KGHSH, CDR2 LQKENI. The chain's CDR3 is CASSPKTNTGELFF. The CDR3 DNA is TGTGCCAGCTCACCTAAAACGAACACCGGGGAGCTGTTTTTT.

The chain links TRBV5-5 to TRBJ1-5; 7 bases agree with TRBD1. Germline loops: CDR1 SGHKS, CDR2 YYEKEE (reference sequence). The CDR3 sequence is 15 residues long. V lost 3 bases, J lost 0 bases, and 3 bases stayed unmatched. CDR3 DNA: TGTGCCAGCAGCTCGGGACAGAATAGCAATCAGCCCCAGCATTTT. It specifies CASSSGQNSNQPQHF. Together with reference TRBV5-5 and TRBJ1-5, the CDR3 gives the full variable domain: DAGVTQSPTHLIKTRGQQVTLRCSPISGHKSVSWYQQVLGQGPQFIFQYYEKEERGRGNFPDRFSARQFPNYSSELNVNALLLGDSALYLCASSSGQNSNQPQHFGDGTRLSIL.

This sequence joins TRBV28 and TRBJ2-7; TRBD1 might be the D (6 bases). Germline-derived CDR1 and CDR2 are MDHEN and SYDVKM. This CDR3 region has 12 residues. Deletions cut 8 bases from V and 3 bases from J, with 11 bases between. Here the CDR3 reads CASRSDSYEQYV. Here the CDR3 DNA reads TGTGCCAGCCGATCGGACAGCTACGAGCAGTACGTC.

The chain carries TRBV19 and TRBJ2-7; 8 bases fit TRBD2. The CDR3 is 15 amino acids. Germline CDR1 is LNHDA and CDR2 is SQIVND (reference sequence). V was clipped by 5 bases and J by 3 bases; unmatched bases: 9. This CDR3 reads CASSLSGRRSYEQYF. The CDR3 nucleotides read TGTGCCAGTAGTCTGAGCGGGAGAAGGAGCTACGAGCAGTACTTC.

The chain recombines TRBV3-1 (or the pseudogene TRBV3-2) with TRBJ2-1, with 7 bases aligning to TRBD2. Germline V CDR1 and CDR2: LGHDT, YNNKEL (reference sequence). V gave up 6 bases and J gave up 1 base; unmatched junction bases: 3. The length of the CDR3 is 14 residues. The CDR3 region is CASRGDYSYNEQFF. CDR3 DNA: TGTGCCAGCAGAGGGGACTATTCCTACAATGAGCAGTTCTTC.